This T cell receptor (beta chain) was retrieved from a study of blood T cell repertoires in COVID-19. Study-wide background: The United States, Italy and Spain provided the acute and convalescent COVID-19 samples. PBMCs, B-cell-depleted T cells, or T cells provided the cDNA or gDNA that made up the material.

Germline V gene sequence: CDR1 MNHNS, CDR2 SASEGT. Trimming pared 4 bases from V and 9 bases from J, leaving 13 bases between. The CDR3 has 13 residues. Authors' data handling: Counts of nucleated cells, estimated from reference gene primer amplification, were obtained. Profiling relied on immunoSEQ multiplex PCR, and the TCRdb table lists in-frame clones only, not all of them. That table is the source of V, J and clone size, and D and trimming were worked out from the DNA. The sample shows approximately 160,000 clones, around four fifths of them seen only once. This receptor was obtained from a woman between 55 and 75 years old with acute or convalescent COVID-19. Sequencing was done on a sample of peripheral blood. This sequence joins TRBV6-1 and TRBJ2-1; D not certain. The CDR3 region has the DNA TGTGCCAGCAGTGGGGCGCCTGAACTTGAGCAGTTCTTC. Its translation is CASSGAPELEQFF.